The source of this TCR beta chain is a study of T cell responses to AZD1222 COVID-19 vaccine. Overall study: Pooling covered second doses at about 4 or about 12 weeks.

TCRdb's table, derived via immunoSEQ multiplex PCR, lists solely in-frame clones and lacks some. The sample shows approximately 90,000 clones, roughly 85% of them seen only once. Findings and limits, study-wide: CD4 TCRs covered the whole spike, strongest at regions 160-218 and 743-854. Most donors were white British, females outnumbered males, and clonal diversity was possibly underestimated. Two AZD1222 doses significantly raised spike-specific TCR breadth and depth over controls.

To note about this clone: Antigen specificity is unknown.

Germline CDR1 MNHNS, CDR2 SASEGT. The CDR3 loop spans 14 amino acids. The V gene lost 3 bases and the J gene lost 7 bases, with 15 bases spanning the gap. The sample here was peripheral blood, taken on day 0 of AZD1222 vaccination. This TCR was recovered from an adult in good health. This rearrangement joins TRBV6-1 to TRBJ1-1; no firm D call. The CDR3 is CASSDWNRWSEAFF. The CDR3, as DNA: TGTGCCAGCAGTGATTGGAATCGTTGGAGTGAAGCTTTCTTT.